Included here is one TCR beta chain sequence, with context. What this receptor recognizes is not known. Base qualities are not provided; no much larger clone lies one nucleotide away. These data are taken from a study of blood T cell repertoires in COVID-19 (TCRdb year 2020). About the study as a whole: The collaborator samples originated in the United States, Italy and Spain and spanned the acute and convalescent phases of COVID-19. The material from the prospective study consisted of cDNA or gDNA derived from T cells, B-cell-depleted T cells, or PBMCs. Deeply sampled blood TCRbeta repertoires from subjects exposed to, actively infected with, or recovered from COVID-19 were included in the dataset. The repertoires were released in a freely available public database meant as a resource for research on the immune response to SARS-CoV-2. Samples came from the ongoing ImmuneRACE study (first 160 participants) plus 1,254 subjects from 6 global collaborators. Sample metadata almost always included a de-identified subject ID, COVID-19 status, age in years and sex. Where HLA class I and class II types were available, the types were taken from metadata supplied by the sample provider, not from assay-based typing. General conclusions and limits of the study: How much clinical and demographic metadata was included differed by source and by participant, and the metadata was provided uncurated.

Whole blood was collected in K2EDTA tubes by collaborating institutions according to the institutions' own protocols. Collaborator samples were shipped for TCRbeta analysis as frozen whole blood, isolated PBMCs, or DNA extracted from either sample type. TCRbeta CDR3 regions were amplified from genomic DNA using the immunoSEQ Assay, a bias-controlled multiplex PCR. The study's own analysis went as follows. Within the assay, amplification of reference gene primers was used to estimate how many nucleated cells each sample contained. Sequence reads were collapsed and filtered to measure the absolute abundance of every unique TCRbeta CDR3 rearrangement. Productive Simpson clonality was computed per sample as the square root of Simpson's diversity index over productive rearrangements. In TCRdb, the immuneACCESS table is reduced to in-frame sequences with V and J assigned. These tables do not hold every clone; where another copy was compared, an unresolved V gene accounts for under half, and the others remain unexplained. The V and J calls and clone size were taken over from that table, and D and trimming were inferred from the DNA. This sample comprises hundreds of thousands of clones, around 90% of them detected only once. Jointly, the top ten make up 2% to 3% of the sample.

This TCR was sampled from a man aged 18 to 30 with active or convalescent COVID-19. Sequencing was done on a sample of peripheral blood.

The nucleotides are TGTGCCAGCAGTTACGAGGGGGCAACTAATGAAAAACTGTTTTTT. Translation gives CASSYEGATNEKLFF. The chain is made from TRBV6-5 and TRBJ1-4; possibly the D gene is TRBD1, per 6 matching bases. Deletion took 2 bases off V and 0 bases off J, with a span of 7 bases between the germline ends. CDR1 MNHEY and CDR2 SVGAGI are derived from the germline V gene. The CDR3 holds 15 amino acids from the cysteine to the phenylalanine. Only the CDR3 part of the read is kept: 45 bases, read in frame from the first base.